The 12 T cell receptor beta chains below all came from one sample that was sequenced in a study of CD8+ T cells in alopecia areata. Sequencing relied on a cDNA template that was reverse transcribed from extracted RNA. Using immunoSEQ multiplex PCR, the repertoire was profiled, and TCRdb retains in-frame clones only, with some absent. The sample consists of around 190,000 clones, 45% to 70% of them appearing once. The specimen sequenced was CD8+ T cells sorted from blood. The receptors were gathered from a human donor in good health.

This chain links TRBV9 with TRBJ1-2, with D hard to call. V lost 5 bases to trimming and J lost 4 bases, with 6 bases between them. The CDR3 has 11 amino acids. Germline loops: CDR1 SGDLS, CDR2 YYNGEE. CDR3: CASSASYGYTF. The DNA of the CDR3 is TGTGCCAGCAGTGCCTCCTATGGCTACACCTTC.

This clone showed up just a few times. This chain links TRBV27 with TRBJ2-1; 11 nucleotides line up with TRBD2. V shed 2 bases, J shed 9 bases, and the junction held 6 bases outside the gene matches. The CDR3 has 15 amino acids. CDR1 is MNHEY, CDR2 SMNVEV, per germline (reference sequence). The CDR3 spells CASSLDTSGGAEQFF. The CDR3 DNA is TGTGCCAGCAGTTTAGATACTAGCGGGGGAGCTGAGCAGTTCTTC.

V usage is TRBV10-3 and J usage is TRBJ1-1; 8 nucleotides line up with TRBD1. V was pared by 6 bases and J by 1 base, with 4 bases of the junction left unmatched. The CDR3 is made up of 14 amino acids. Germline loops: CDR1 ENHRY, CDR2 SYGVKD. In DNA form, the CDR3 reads TGTGCCATCAGCAGCGGACAGGGGAACACTGAAGCTTTCTTT. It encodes CAISSGQGNTEAFF.

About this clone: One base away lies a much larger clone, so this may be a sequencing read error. CDR3 in amino acids: CASRSTGELFF. CDR3 coding DNA: TGTGCCAGCAGAAGCACCGGGGAGCTGTTTTTT. V is TRBV6-5 and J is TRBJ2-2, with D uncertain. The V gene's germline CDR1 is MNHEY and CDR2 SVGAGI. This CDR3 contains 11 residues. V was shortened by 6 bases and J by 4 bases, with 3 bases between the two germline ends.

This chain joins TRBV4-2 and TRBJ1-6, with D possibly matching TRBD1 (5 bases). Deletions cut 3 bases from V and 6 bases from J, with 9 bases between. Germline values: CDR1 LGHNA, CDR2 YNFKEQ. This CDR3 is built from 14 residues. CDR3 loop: CASSQGGANSPLHF. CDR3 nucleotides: TGTGCCAGCAGCCAGGGAGGGGCTAATTCACCCCTCCACTTT.

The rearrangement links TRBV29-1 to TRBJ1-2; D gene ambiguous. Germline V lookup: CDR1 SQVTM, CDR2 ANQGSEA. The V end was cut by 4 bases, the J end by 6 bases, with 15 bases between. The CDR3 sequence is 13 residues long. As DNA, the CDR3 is TGCAGCGTTGCGGGCGGCCTGGAGGATGGCTACACCTTC. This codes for CSVAGGLEDGYTF.

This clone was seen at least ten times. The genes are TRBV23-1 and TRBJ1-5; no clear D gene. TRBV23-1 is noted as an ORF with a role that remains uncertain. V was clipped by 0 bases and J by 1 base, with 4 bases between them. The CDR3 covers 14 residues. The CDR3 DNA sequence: TGCGCCAGCAGTCAATCCTACAGCAATCAGCCCCAGCATTTT. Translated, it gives CASSQSYSNQPQHF.

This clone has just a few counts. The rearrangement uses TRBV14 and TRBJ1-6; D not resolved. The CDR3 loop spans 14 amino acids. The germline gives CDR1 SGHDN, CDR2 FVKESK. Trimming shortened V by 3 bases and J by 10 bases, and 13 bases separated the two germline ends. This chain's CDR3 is CASSQAGFGSPLHF. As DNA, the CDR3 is TGTGCCAGCAGCCAGGCCGGATTCGGCTCACCCCTCCACTTT.

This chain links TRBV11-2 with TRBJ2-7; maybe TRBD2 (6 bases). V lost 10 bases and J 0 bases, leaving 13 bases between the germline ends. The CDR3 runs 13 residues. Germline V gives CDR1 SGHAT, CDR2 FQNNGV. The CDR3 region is CATSAGSSYEQYF. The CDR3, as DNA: TGTGCCACCTCGGCCGGGAGCTCCTACGAGCAGTACTTC. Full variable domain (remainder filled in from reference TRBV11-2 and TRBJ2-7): EAGVAQSPRYKIIEKRQSVAFWCNPISGHATLYWYQQILGQGPKLLIQFQNNGVVDDSQLPKDRFSAERLKGVDSTLKIQPAKLEDSAVYLCATSAGSSYEQYFGPGTRLTVT.

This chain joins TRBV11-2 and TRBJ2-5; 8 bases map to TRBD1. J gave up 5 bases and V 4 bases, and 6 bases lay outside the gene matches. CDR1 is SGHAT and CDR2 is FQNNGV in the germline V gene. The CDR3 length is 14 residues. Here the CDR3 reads CASSSDRGLETQYF. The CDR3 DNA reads TGTGCCAGCAGCTCTGACAGGGGATTGGAGACCCAGTACTTC.

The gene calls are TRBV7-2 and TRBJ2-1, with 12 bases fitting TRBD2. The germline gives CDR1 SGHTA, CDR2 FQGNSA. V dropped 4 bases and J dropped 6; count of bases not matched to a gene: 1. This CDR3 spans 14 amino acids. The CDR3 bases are TGTGCCAGCAGCTGGGGACTAGCGGGCAATGAGCAGTTCTTC. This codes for CASSWGLAGNEQFF.

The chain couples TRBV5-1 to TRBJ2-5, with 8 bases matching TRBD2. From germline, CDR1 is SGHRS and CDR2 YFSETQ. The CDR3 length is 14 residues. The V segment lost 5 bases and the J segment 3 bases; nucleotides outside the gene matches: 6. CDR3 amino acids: CASRSIAGKETQYF. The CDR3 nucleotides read TGCGCCAGCAGGTCAATAGCGGGGAAAGAGACCCAGTACTTC.